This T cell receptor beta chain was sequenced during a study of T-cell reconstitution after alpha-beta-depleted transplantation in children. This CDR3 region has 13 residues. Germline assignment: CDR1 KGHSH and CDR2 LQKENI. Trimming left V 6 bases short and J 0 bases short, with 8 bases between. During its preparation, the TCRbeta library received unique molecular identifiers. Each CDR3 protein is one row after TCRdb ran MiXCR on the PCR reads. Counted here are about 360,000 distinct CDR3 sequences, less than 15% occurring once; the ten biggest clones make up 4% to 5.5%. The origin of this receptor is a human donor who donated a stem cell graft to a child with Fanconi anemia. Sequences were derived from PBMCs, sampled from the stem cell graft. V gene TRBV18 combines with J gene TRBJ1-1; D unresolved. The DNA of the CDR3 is TGTGCCAGCTCCCCCGACATGAACACTGAAGCTTTCTTT. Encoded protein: CASSPDMNTEAFF.